One TCR beta chain is described in this entry. Its antigen remains unidentified. The sample comes from a study of cytomegalovirus exposure and HLA in healthy donors. Study-wide results and limits: Earlier analysis found most TCR beta V segments productive about 87% or about 30% of the time. Despite most TCR sequences being rare, some public TCRs occurred in many donors.

Amplification used 60 Vbeta primers and 13 Jbeta primers. TCRdb keeps only in-frame clones here, not all; method: immunoSEQ multiplex PCR. The sample gives about 55,000 clones, 60% to 80% of which show up once; around 2.4% is in the top ten. The CDR3 sequence is 16 residues long. Germline V gene lookup returns CDR1 SGHRS and CDR2 YFSETQ. J gave up 9 bases and V 3 bases, and 13 bases lay outside the gene matches. This rearrangement joins TRBV5-1 to TRBJ2-1, with 9 nucleotides matching TRBD2. The source material was PBMCs. The receptor comes from a female donor in good health and CMV-seronegative. CDR3 in amino acids: CASSSLLSGSGGEQFF. CDR3 DNA sequence: TGCGCCAGCAGCTCCCTCCTTAGCGGGAGTGGTGGTGAGCAGTTCTTC.